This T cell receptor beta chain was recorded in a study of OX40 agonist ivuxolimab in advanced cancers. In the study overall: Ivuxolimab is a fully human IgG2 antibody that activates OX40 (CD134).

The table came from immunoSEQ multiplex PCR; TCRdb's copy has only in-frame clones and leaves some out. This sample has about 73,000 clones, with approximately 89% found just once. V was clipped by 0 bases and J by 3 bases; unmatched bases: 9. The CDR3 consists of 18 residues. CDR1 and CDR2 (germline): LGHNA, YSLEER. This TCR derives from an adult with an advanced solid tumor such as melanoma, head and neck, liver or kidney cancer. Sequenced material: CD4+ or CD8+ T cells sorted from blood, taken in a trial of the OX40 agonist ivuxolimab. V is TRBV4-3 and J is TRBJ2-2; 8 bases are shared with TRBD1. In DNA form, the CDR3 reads TGCGCCAGCAGCCAAGACTTGATGGGACAGGTTTACACCGGGGAGCTGTTTTTT. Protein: CASSQDLMGQVYTGELFF.